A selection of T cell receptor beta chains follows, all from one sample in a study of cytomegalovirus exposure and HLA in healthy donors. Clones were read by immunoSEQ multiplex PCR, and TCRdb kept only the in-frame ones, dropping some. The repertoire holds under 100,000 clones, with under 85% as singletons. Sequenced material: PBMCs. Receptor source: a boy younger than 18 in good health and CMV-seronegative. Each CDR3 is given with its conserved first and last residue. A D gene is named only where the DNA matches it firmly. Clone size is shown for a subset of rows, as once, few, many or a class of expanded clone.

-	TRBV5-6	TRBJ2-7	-	TGTGCCAGCAGCATAGGACAGTCCTACGAGCAGTACTTC	CASSIGQSYEQYF
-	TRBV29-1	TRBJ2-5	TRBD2	TGCAGCGTTGAGGGGGTGGGGTACCCGACGGGACTAGCGGGAGGCCAAGAGACCCAGTACTTC	CSVEGVGYPTGLAGGQETQYF
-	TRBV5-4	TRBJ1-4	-	TGTGCCAGCAGCTTGGGGCCGCCAGGGCCGTTTAATGAAAAACTGTTTTTT	CASSLGPPGPFNEKLFF
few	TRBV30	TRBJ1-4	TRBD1	TGTGCCTGGTCGGGACAGTTGTTTCTAAATGAAAAACTGTTTTTT	CAWSGQLFLNEKLFF
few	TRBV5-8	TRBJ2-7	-	TGTGCCAGCAACGATCATAGCTCCTACGAGCAGTACTTC	CASNDHSSYEQYF
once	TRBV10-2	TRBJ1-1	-	TGCGCCAGCAGGAGGAACAGGGATTTCACTGAAGCTTTCTTT	CASRRNRDFTEAFF
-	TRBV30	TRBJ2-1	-	TGTGCCTGGAGGCCTAGCGTCTACAATGAGCAGTTCTTC	CAWRPSVYNEQFF
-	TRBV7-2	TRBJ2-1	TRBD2	TGTGCCAGCAGCTTAGAAGGTAGCGGGTACAATGAGCAGTTCTTC	CASSLEGSGYNEQFF
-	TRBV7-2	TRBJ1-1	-	TGTGCCAGCAGCTTAGCGGTATCGGCAGGGACTGAAGCTTTCTTT	CASSLAVSAGTEAFF
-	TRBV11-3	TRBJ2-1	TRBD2	TGTGCCAGCAGCTCCAACCCCGGACTAGCGGATGAGCAGTTCTTC	CASSSNPGLADEQFF
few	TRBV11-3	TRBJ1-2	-	TGTGCCAGCAGCTTAGATCGAGGAGGGTCTGGCTACACCTTC	CASSLDRGGSGYTF
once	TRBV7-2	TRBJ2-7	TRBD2	TGTGCCAGCAGTTTCTCGGCGGGGGAGAATTACGAGCAGTACTTC	CASSFSAGENYEQYF
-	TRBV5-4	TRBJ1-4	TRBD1	TGTGCCAGCAGCACAAACAAGGGGGCAGCTAATGAAAAACTGTTTTTT	CASSTNKGAANEKLFF
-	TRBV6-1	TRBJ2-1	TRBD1	TGTGCCAGCAGTGAATTTAATGGACAGGGGGTGGGTGAGCAGTTCTTC	CASSEFNGQGVGEQFF
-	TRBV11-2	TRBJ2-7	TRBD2	TGTGCCAGCAGCTCGGGAGGGAGCTCCTACGAGCAGTACTTC	CASSSGGSSYEQYF
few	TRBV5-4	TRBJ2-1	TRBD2	TGTGCCAGCAGCTTGGAACTAGCGGGAGGGAGAAGCAATGAGCAGTTCTTC	CASSLELAGGRSNEQFF
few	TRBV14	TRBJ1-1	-	TGTGCCAGCAGCCAATCCGACAGAGACCCTGAAGCTTTCTTT	CASSQSDRDPEAFF
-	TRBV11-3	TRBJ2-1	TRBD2	TGTGCCAGCAGCCTACGTGGCGGGGGGATCTACAATGAGCAGTTCTTC	CASSLRGGGIYNEQFF
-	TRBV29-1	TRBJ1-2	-	TGCAGCGTTGGGTCTAGCAGGGGCGGGTATGGCTACACCTTC	CSVGSSRGGYGYTF
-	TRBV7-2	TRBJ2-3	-	TGTGCCAGCAGCGACCGGGTTTCGATCCCAGATACGCAGTATTTT	CASSDRVSIPDTQYF
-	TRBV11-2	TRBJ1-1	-	TGTGCCAGCAGCCAACGGCGGGTAGGGGGATTAACTGAAGCTTTCTTT	CASSQRRVGGLTEAFF
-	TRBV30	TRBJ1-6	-	TGTGCCTGGAGTGTAAGCACGGGTAATTCACCCCTCCACTTT	CAWSVSTGNSPLHF
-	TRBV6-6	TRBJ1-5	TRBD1	TGTGCCAGCAGTGACAGGGGTGGCAATCAGCCCCAGCATTTT	CASSDRGGNQPQHF
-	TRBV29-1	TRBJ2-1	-	TGCAGCGTTGCGGGTGAGCAGTTCTTC	CSVAGEQFF
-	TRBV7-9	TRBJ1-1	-	TGTGCCAGCAGGCCCGGGACTACTGAAGCTTTCTTT	CASRPGTTEAFF
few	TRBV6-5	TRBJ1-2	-	TGTGCCAGCAGTTACTCGAGGGCAGGACCCTATGGCTACACCTTC	CASSYSRAGPYGYTF
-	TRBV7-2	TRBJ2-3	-	TGTGCCAGCAGCTTAGCGGGGACTAGCACAGATACGCAGTATTTT	CASSLAGTSTDTQYF
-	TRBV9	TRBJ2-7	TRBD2	TGTGCCAGCCCCGGGTACGGGGAGGGCAGGGCCCACGAGCAGTACTTC	CASPGYGEGRAHEQYF
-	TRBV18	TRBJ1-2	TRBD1	TGTGCCAGCTCACTGGGACAGACCCTTGACTATGGCTACACCTTC	CASSLGQTLDYGYTF
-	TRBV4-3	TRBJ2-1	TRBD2	TGCGCCAGCAGCTGGCTAGCGGGACAGGAGCAGTTCTTC	CASSWLAGQEQFF
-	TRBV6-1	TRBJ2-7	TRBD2	TGTGCCAGCAGTCCCCGGGAGGGGCAATACGAGCAGTACTTC	CASSPREGQYEQYF
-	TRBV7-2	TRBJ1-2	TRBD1	TGTGCCAGCAGCCAGGGACAGTCCTGGTATGGCTACACCTTC	CASSQGQSWYGYTF